The 14 T cell receptor beta chains below come from one sample, sequenced in a study of T cells in Graves' hyperthyroidism and ophthalmopathy. RNA transcripts yielded amplified TCR beta CDR3 regions. The HTBI set primed first-round TCR CDR3 RT-PCR. TCRdb passed the multiplex PCR reads through MiXCR, listing each CDR3 protein once. The sample holds 550,000 to 700,000 distinct CDR3 sequences, around 46% seen once. The source material was peripheral blood or thyroid tissue (not recorded which). These receptors all come from an adult woman with Graves' disease, either hyperthyroidism or ophthalmopathy (not recorded which).

About this clonotype: A much larger clone is a single base away; this may be a read error. CDR3 sequence reads: CASSLGLTDISYEQYF. CDR3 nucleotides: TGCGCCAGCAGCCTCGGACTAACGGATATTTCCTACGAGCAGTACTTC. This sequence joins TRBV4-1 and TRBJ2-7, with D perhaps TRBD2 (6 bases). The V gene lost 4 bases and the J gene lost 1 base, with 17 bases spanning the gap. The CDR3 consists of 16 residues. From germline, CDR1 is MGHRA and CDR2 YSYEKL.

This chain links TRBV7-9 with TRBJ2-2; the match to TRBD1 covers 10 bases. Looked up from germline, CDR1 is SEHNR and CDR2 is FQNEAQ (reference sequence). V was clipped by 5 bases and J by 8 bases; unmatched bases: 5. CDR3 length: 14 residues. CDR3 loop: CASSPGTGEGELFF. CDR3 nucleotide sequence: TGTGCCAGCAGCCCCGGGACAGGGGAAGGGGAGCTGTTTTTT.

As to this clonotype: The germline gene is not matched at one end of the junction; a read error may be the cause. The chain is built from TRBV7-9 and TRBJ1-2; 7 bases align to TRBD1. CDR1 SEHNR and CDR2 FQNEAQ come from the germline V gene (reference sequence). The CDR3 has 11 residues. The CDR3, as DNA: TGTGCCAGCAGCTCTTCGCGGGACAGCCACTTC. This codes for CASSSSRDSHF. Together with reference TRBV7-9 and TRBJ1-2, the CDR3 gives the full variable domain: DTGVSQNPRHKITKRGQNVTFRCDPISEHNRLYWYRQTLGQGPEFLTYFQNEAQLEKSRLLSDRFSAERPKGSFSTLEIQRTEQGDSAMYLCASSSSRDSHFGSGTRLTVV.

This clonotype was recorded many times. V usage is TRBV2 and J usage is TRBJ1-1; D unclear. Trimming shortened V by 4 bases and J by 0 bases, and 6 bases separated the two germline ends. Germline assignment: CDR1 SNHLY and CDR2 FYNNEI. CDR3 length: 13 residues. CDR3 sequence (DNA): TGTGCCAGCAGTGTCATCCTGAACACTGAAGCTTTCTTT. Its protein is CASSVILNTEAFF.

This clonotype occurred a few times. The chain employs TRBV20-1 and TRBJ1-1, with TRBD1 as a possible D gene (5 bases). The germline gives CDR1 DFQATT, CDR2 SNEGSKA (reference sequence). The CDR3 consists of 9 residues. The V end lost 6 bases, the J end lost 10 bases, and 9 bases lay between the germline ends. The DNA for the CDR3 is TGCAGTGCCACGGGGGGAGCTTTCTTT. Translating it yields CSATGGAFF.

The chain is built from TRBV12-3 or TRBV12-4 and TRBJ2-5, with 8 bases matching TRBD2. CDR3 size: 13 residues. With V trimmed by 6 bases and J by 5 bases, 5 bases remained unmatched. CDR3 coding DNA: TGTGCCAGCAGCGGGAGGGGTGTGGAGACCCAGTACTTC. Its protein product is CASSGRGVETQYF.

In this sample, this clonotype turned up many times. The V and J genes are TRBV27 and TRBJ1-1; D is possibly TRBD1 (5 bases). Germline V lookup: CDR1 MNHEY, CDR2 SMNVEV (reference sequence). CDR3 length equals 13 residues. The V gene lost 4 bases and the J gene lost 4 bases, with 10 bases spanning the gap. The CDR3 loop is CASSWDFSTEAFF. CDR3 sequence (DNA): TGTGCCAGCAGTTGGGACTTCAGCACTGAAGCTTTCTTT.

The rearrangement links TRBV3-1 to TRBJ1-4; 7 bases agree with TRBD1. Germline V CDR1 and CDR2: LGHDT, YNNKEL (reference sequence). This CDR3 has 18 amino acids. The V segment lost 3 bases and the J segment 5 bases; nucleotides outside the gene matches: 15. CDR3 in DNA: TGTGCCAGCAGCCAGTACAACAGGGTTAAGGGGGCGAATGAAAAACTGTTTTTT. It yields the protein CASSQYNRVKGANEKLFF. The full variable domain, rest sourced from reference TRBV3-1 and TRBJ1-4, is DTAVSQTPKYLVTQMGNDKSIKCEQNLGHDTMYWYKQDSKKFLKIMFSYNNKELIINETVPNRFSPKSPDKAHLNLHINSLELGDSAVYFCASSQYNRVKGANEKLFFGSGTQLSVL.

The chain has TRBV6-1 and TRBJ2-5; D might be TRBD1 (5 bases). Per germline, CDR1 MNHNS and CDR2 SASEGT. The CDR3 totals 13 residues. V dropped 2 bases and J dropped 9 bases, with 13 bases sitting between them. The CDR3 loop is CASSEQGNQPQYF. For the CDR3, the DNA is TGTGCCAGCAGTGAACAGGGCAATCAGCCCCAGTACTTC.

V gene TRBV10-3 combines with J gene TRBJ1-2; 9 bases map to TRBD1. Germline values: CDR1 ENHRY, CDR2 SYGVKD. This CDR3 comprises 15 residues. Trimming removed 2 bases from V and 7 bases from J; junction bases left unmatched: 8. CDR3 bases: TGTGCCATCAGTGAGCCCGGACAGGGGTCCGGTGGCTACACCTTC. It yields the protein CAISEPGQGSGGYTF.

This clonotype was found a few times. The chain links TRBV29-1 to TRBJ2-5, with TRBD2 identical over 8 bases. Germline CDR1 is SQVTM and CDR2 is ANQGSEA. The CDR3 totals 14 residues. After removal of 3 bases from V and 5 bases from J, the junction contained 8 bases not matched to a gene. CDR3 sequence reads: CSVEREVHGETQYF. DNA of the CDR3: TGCAGCGTTGAGCGGGAGGTACATGGGGAGACCCAGTACTTC.

As for this clonotype: This clone may be a read error of a much larger clone one base away. This chain joins TRBV6-6 and TRBJ2-7; D gene uncertain. V was cut by 7 bases and J by 2 bases, with 15 bases left in between. Germline assignment: CDR1 MNHNY and CDR2 SVGAGI (reference sequence). CDR3 size: 14 residues. The CDR3 DNA sequence: TGTGCCAGCACCGCGATAGGGCTGACCTACGAGCAGTACTTC. Translated: CASTAIGLTYEQYF.

V gene TRBV7-9 combines with J gene TRBJ2-5; possible D gene TRBD1, 5 bases. Germline-derived CDR1 and CDR2 are SEHNR and FQNEAQ (reference sequence). Trimming shortened V by 5 bases and J by 5 bases, and 15 bases separated the two germline ends. This CDR3 region has 14 residues. The CDR3: CASSRGQLVETQYF. The CDR3, as DNA: TGTGCCAGCAGCCGCGGACAACTTGTGGAGACCCAGTACTTC.

This clonotype was recorded many times. J is TRBJ2-7 and V is TRBV7-8, with D possibly matching TRBD2 (6 bases). Trimming left V 3 bases short and J 1 base short, with 10 bases between. Per the germline V gene, CDR1 is SGHVS and CDR2 is FQNEAQ. This CDR3 is built from 14 residues. The DNA of the CDR3 is TGTGCCAGCAGCTTCCCGGGAGTTTCCTACGAGCAGTACTTC. Its translation: CASSFPGVSYEQYF.